This T cell receptor beta chain was captured by sequencing in a study of Ad26.COV2.S vaccination and SARS-CoV-2 variants. Study in general: Ad26.COV2.S, an intramuscular injection, was given once or twice 56 days apart.

Trimming cost V 6 bases and J 6 bases; bases outside gene matches: 7. Germline V gene sequence: CDR1 WNHNN, CDR2 SYGVQD (reference sequence). This CDR3 is built from 14 residues. Treatment meaning: over 15 received Ad26.COV2.S at low or high dose, single or two shots; about 5 received placebo; per-sample allocation not given. Samples were taken on day 63 after the first vaccine or placebo injection. Regarding this clone: Its antigen is unidentified.

TCRdb keeps only in-frame clones here, not all; method: immunoSEQ multiplex PCR. This table holds a few hundred thousand clones, 90% found once. Study-level results: It was found that vaccine and placebo recipients had similar non-spike TCR breadth.

This sequence joins TRBV10-1 and TRBJ2-1; TRBD1 aligns across 8 bases. The sequencing used peripheral blood, collected in a trial of Ad26.COV2.S vaccine versus placebo. This clonotype was obtained from a person aged 18-60 years who received the Ad26.COV2.S COVID-19 vaccine or a placebo. DNA for the CDR3: TGCGCCAGCAGCCCGCATGGACAGGGCAATGAGCAGTTCTTC. This gives the protein CASSPHGQGNEQFF.